These T cell receptor beta chains were read from a single sample in a study of CD8 T cells in Susac syndrome. TCRdb reprocessed the immunoSEQ multiplex PCR reads via MiXCR and lists one record per CDR3 protein. The sample has approximately 150,000 distinct CDR3 sequences, 90% to 95% seen once; the top ten hold around 0.11%. The sample taken for sequencing was CD4+ T cells from PBMCs. Source of these receptors: a human donor with multiple sclerosis. The CDR3 runs from the conserved cysteine through the conserved F or W. Each record gives: D gene, clone size, J gene, V gene, CDR3 protein, CDR3 DNA. A D gene is named only where the DNA matches it firmly. Not all rows give a size; the values are once, few, many and, for expanded clones, a class.

. once TRBJ2-5 TRBV20-1 CSASSRQQETQYF TGCAGTGCCAGTTCGAGGCAGCAAGAGACCCAGTACTTC
. . TRBJ2-5 TRBV4-3 CASSRETRSFTQYF TGCGCCAGCAGCCGTGAGACTAGGTCATTTACCCAGTACTTC
. . TRBJ1-4 TRBV20-1 CSARGTDSGYEKLFF TGCAGTGCTAGAGGAACGGACAGCGGGTATGAAAAACTGTTTTTT
. few TRBJ1-5 TRBV7-9 CASSLALGQPQHF TGTGCCAGCAGCTTAGCCTTAGGACAGCCCCAGCATTTT
. . TRBJ2-5 TRBV3-1 CASSQDRGSQETQYF TGTGCCAGCAGCCAAGATAGGGGAAGTCAAGAGACCCAGTACTTC
. . TRBJ2-7 TRBV20-1 CSARGGEQGGAEQYF TGCAGTGCTAGAGGAGGGGAACAGGGTGGGGCCGAGCAGTACTTC
. . TRBJ2-5 TRBV3-1 CASSQDRAGKGLQETQYF TGTGCCAGCAGCCAAGATAGGGCGGGAAAAGGACTCCAAGAGACCCAGTACTTC
. once TRBJ1-6 TRBV30 CACPPGGLARYNSPLHF TGTGCCTGCCCTCCGGGAGGGCTGGCTCGGTATAATTCACCCCTCCACTTT
TRBD2 . TRBJ2-5 TRBV28 CASTLSAGTSTQETQYF TGTGCCAGCACCCTCTCGGCCGGGACTAGCACCCAAGAGACCCAGTACTTC
TRBD1 . TRBJ2-7 TRBV20-1 CSARFGQGYEQYF TGCAGTGCTCGATTCGGACAGGGCTACGAGCAGTACTTC
TRBD2 . TRBJ2-1 TRBV24-1 CATSVGGRAGGGEQFF TGTGCCACCAGTGTCGGAGGGAGGGCGGGAGGAGGTGAGCAGTTCTTC
. . TRBJ1-5 TRBV20-1 CSARGGGGNQPQHF TGCAGTGCTAGAGGGGGAGGAGGCAATCAGCCCCAGCATTTT
TRBD2 . TRBJ2-4 TRBV9 CASSVGTRENIQYF TGTGCCAGCAGCGTCGGGACTAGGGAAAACATTCAGTACTTC
. . TRBJ1-1 TRBV20-1 CSARVGRPEAFF TGCAGTGCTAGAGTGGGCAGGCCTGAAGCTTTCTTT
. . TRBJ1-5 TRBV20-1 CSARRPRGNQPQHF TGCAGTGCTAGAAGGCCCCGGGGCAATCAGCCCCAGCATTTT
. . TRBJ2-3 TRBV7-3 CASSHEYRGSPDTQYF TGTGCCAGCAGCCACGAGTATCGCGGAAGTCCGGATACGCAGTATTTT
TRBD1 . TRBJ2-1 TRBV28 CASSPTPGQGANEQFF TGTGCCAGCAGCCCCACCCCGGGACAGGGGGCGAATGAGCAGTTCTTC
. . TRBJ2-3 TRBV29-1 CSVGVSTDTQYF TGCAGCGTAGGGGTTAGCACAGATACGCAGTATTTT
TRBD2 once TRBJ2-1 TRBV5-4 CASSLRLAGGGSYNEQFF TGTGCCAGCAGCTTGAGGCTAGCGGGAGGAGGGTCCTACAATGAGCAGTTCTTC
. . TRBJ2-1 TRBV18 CASSPFPYNEQFF TGTGCCAGCTCACCATTCCCGTACAATGAGCAGTTCTTC
. . TRBJ2-3 TRBV4-1 CASSQVPGADTQYF TGCGCCAGCAGCCAAGTGCCAGGGGCTGATACGCAGTATTTT
. . TRBJ2-5 TRBV3-1 CASSQQSRGQTQYF TGTGCCAGCAGCCAGCAGTCGAGGGGACAGACCCAGTACTTC
. . TRBJ1-1 TRBV12-3/TRBV12-4 CASSSRDQALFF TGTGCCAGCAGTTCTAGAGACCAGGCTCTTTTCTTT
. . TRBJ2-1 TRBV29-1 CSDRDFINEQFF TGCAGCGACCGGGATTTTATCAATGAGCAGTTCTTC
TRBD1 . TRBJ1-2 TRBV2 CASRTGQGNYGYTF TGTGCCAGCAGGACGGGACAGGGGAACTATGGCTACACCTTC
. once TRBJ1-6 TRBV20-1 CSVRGNYNSPLHF TGCAGTGTAAGGGGTAACTATAATTCACCCCTCCACTTT
. . TRBJ1-4 TRBV15 CATSQQGTNEKLFF TGTGCCACCAGCCAACAGGGCACTAATGAAAAACTGTTTTTT
. . TRBJ1-1 TRBV30 CAWMRAATEAFF TGTGCCTGGATGAGGGCGGCGACTGAAGCTTTCTTT
TRBD2 . TRBJ2-1 TRBV6-5 CASSYRASGGVNNEQFF TGTGCCAGCAGTTACCGAGCTAGCGGGGGGGTCAACAATGAGCAGTTCTTC
TRBD2 . TRBJ2-1 TRBV29-1 CSVDLGPSGRYNEQFF TGCAGCGTTGACCTGGGCCCTAGCGGGAGATACAATGAGCAGTTCTTC
. . TRBJ2-7 TRBV28 CASSVHYEQYF TGTGCCAGCAGTGTTCACTACGAGCAGTACTTC
. . TRBJ2-7 TRBV5-1 CASSLIEPTYEQYF TGCGCCAGCAGCTTGATAGAACCTACCTACGAGCAGTACTTC
. . TRBJ2-3 TRBV20-1 CSASSVDTQYF TGCAGTGCTAGCTCCGTGGATACGCAGTATTTT
. . TRBJ2-7 TRBV2 CASSDYLEQYF TGTGCCAGCAGCGATTATCTGGAGCAGTACTTC
TRBD1 . TRBJ1-1 TRBV25-1 CASSEYGTGVTEAFF TGTGCCAGCAGTGAATACGGGACAGGAGTCACTGAAGCTTTCTTT
. . TRBJ2-1 TRBV20-1 CSASPLTGGEQFF TGCAGTGCTAGTCCCCTCACCGGGGGTGAGCAGTTCTTC
. . TRBJ1-5 TRBV28 CASSSPITGNQPQHF TGTGCCAGCAGTTCCCCCATCACCGGCAATCAGCCCCAGCATTTT
. once TRBJ2-1 TRBV20-1 CSARGKTGSREQFF TGCAGTGCTAGAGGTAAAACAGGGTCACGGGAGCAGTTCTTC
. . TRBJ2-7 TRBV24-1 CATSDPSNPREQYF TGTGCCACCAGTGATCCCTCCAATCCGCGCGAGCAGTACTTC
. . TRBJ2-5 TRBV18 CASSQRSGPMTQAQYF TGTGCCAGCTCACAACGATCCGGGCCCATGACTCAGGCCCAGTACTTC
. . TRBJ2-1 TRBV5-6 CASSQLQFSEQFF TGTGCCAGCAGCCAGCTACAGTTTAGTGAGCAGTTCTTC
TRBD2 . TRBJ2-7 TRBV28 CASSITSGRTFEQYF TGTGCCAGCAGTATTACTAGCGGGAGGACGTTCGAGCAGTACTTC
. . TRBJ1-2 TRBV6-2/TRBV6-3 CASRPRLYGYTF TGTGCCAGCAGGCCCAGGCTCTATGGCTACACCTTC
TRBD1 . TRBJ1-6 TRBV7-9 CASSIGQGGSPLHF TGTGCCAGCAGCATCGGACAGGGGGGTTCACCCCTCCACTTT
TRBD1 . TRBJ2-5 TRBV20-1 CSAMKGQASGETQYF TGCAGTGCTATGAAAGGACAGGCGTCTGGCGAGACCCAGTACTTC
TRBD1 . TRBJ1-2 TRBV7-8 CASSSAPGQRNYGYTF TGTGCCAGCAGCTCCGCCCCGGGACAGAGGAACTATGGCTACACCTTC
. . TRBJ2-5 TRBV20-1 CSAPSSAWYQETQYF TGCAGTGCCCCCTCTAGCGCGTGGTACCAAGAGACCCAGTACTTC
. once TRBJ1-2 TRBV12-3/TRBV12-4 CASSPDPYGYTF TGTGCCAGCAGTCCCGACCCTTATGGCTACACCTTC
. . TRBJ1-5 TRBV9 CASSVEAVGNQPQHF TGTGCCAGCAGCGTAGAGGCAGTGGGTAATCAGCCCCAGCATTTT
TRBD2 . TRBJ2-7 TRBV27 CASSQGLGVGGNPTEQYF TGTGCCAGCAGCCAGGGACTAGGTGTTGGTGGAAACCCAACCGAGCAGTACTTC